The 24 T cell receptor beta chains below were found in one sample sequenced in a study of blood T cell repertoires in COVID-19. Clones were read by immunoSEQ multiplex PCR, and TCRdb kept only the in-frame ones, dropping some. Among around 170,000 clones, 70% to 90% were seen once, and the ten largest hold about 2.8%. Material for sequencing was peripheral blood. These receptor sequences come from a man in his sixties with acute or convalescent COVID-19.

The CDR3, as DNA: TGTGCCAGCAAACAGGACCCGGTTCAGCCCCAGCATTTT. Translating gives CASKQDPVQPQHF. This chain links TRBV6-6 with TRBJ1-5; D might be TRBD1 (5 bases). V was cut by 7 bases and J by 6 bases, with 13 bases left in between. CDR3 length: 13 residues. CDR1 MNHNY and CDR2 SVGAGI come from the germline V gene (reference sequence).

The chain carries TRBV19 and TRBJ2-1, with 9 bases that match TRBD1. CDR1 and CDR2 (germline): LNHDA, SQIVND (reference sequence). This CDR3 spans 15 amino acids. J lost 7 bases, V lost 4 bases, and 8 bases had no gene match. The CDR3 is CASSTGTGSRNEQFF. In nucleotides, the CDR3 is TGTGCCAGTAGTACCGGGACAGGGTCTAGGAATGAGCAGTTCTTC.

The gene calls are TRBV30 and TRBJ1-4, with 9 bases identical to TRBD1. The CDR3 sequence is 14 residues long. V was clipped by 0 bases and J by 6 bases; unmatched bases: 2. Germline V CDR1 and CDR2: GTSNPN, SVGIG (reference sequence). CDR3 region: CAWSVQGADEKLFF. The CDR3 nucleotides are TGTGCCTGGAGTGTACAGGGGGCTGATGAAAAACTGTTTTTT.

This clone showed up just a few times. J is TRBJ2-7 and V is TRBV6-6; 8 bases map to TRBD1. The germline CDR1 and CDR2 sequences are MNHNY and SVGAGI (reference sequence). J lost 2 bases, V lost 8 bases, and 2 bases had no gene match. CDR3 length: 12 residues. Here the CDR3 reads CASAGGAYEQYF. CDR3 DNA sequence: TGTGCCAGCGCAGGGGGCGCCTACGAGCAGTACTTC.

The J gene is TRBJ1-2, the V gene TRBV4-2; 8 bases fit TRBD1. Germline V gene sequence: CDR1 LGHNA, CDR2 YNFKEQ. This CDR3 contains 16 residues. J gave up 8 bases and V 2 bases, and 13 bases lay outside the gene matches. The CDR3 region has the DNA TGTGCCAGCAGCCAACCGAATACAGGGGGGGTTAGGGGCTACACCTTC. Its protein product is CASSQPNTGGVRGYTF.

The V gene is TRBV19, the J gene TRBJ1-2; unclear D gene. The CDR3 loop spans 12 amino acids. The V and J ends lost 4 bases and 6 bases respectively, with 9 bases between them. The germline CDR1 and CDR2 sequences are LNHDA and SQIVND (reference sequence). The CDR3 nucleotides are TGTGCCAGTAGTAATGACTGGGATGGCTACACCTTC. Its translation is CASSNDWDGYTF.

The gene calls are TRBV19 and TRBJ1-3; D is possibly TRBD1 (5 bases). Germline-derived CDR1 and CDR2 are LNHDA and SQIVND (reference sequence). V dropped 5 bases and J dropped 0 bases, with 14 bases sitting between them. The CDR3 is 16 amino acids. CDR3 in DNA: TGTGCCAGTAGTGGAACCCGACAGAGCTCTGGAAACACCATATATTTT. Translation: CASSGTRQSSGNTIYF.

This clone was counted once. The chain employs TRBV10-3 and TRBJ2-3; tentative D call: TRBD1 (6 bases). Germline V gene sequence: CDR1 ENHRY, CDR2 SYGVKD. Trimming cost V 9 bases and J 1 base, with 14 bases left between them. The CDR3 length is 14 residues. CDR3 amino acids: CAIRDKLGTDTQYF. For the CDR3, the DNA is TGTGCCATTCGGGACAAATTAGGCACAGATACGCAGTATTTT.

In DNA form, the CDR3 reads TGCGCCAGCAGTCATTCTGAGGGGGCGTCTGGAAACACCATATATTTT. Residues: CASSHSEGASGNTIYF. V is TRBV23-1 and J is TRBJ1-3, with TRBD1 matching 7 bases. TRBV23-1 is treated as an ORF (open reading frame) with a function not yet certain. V lost 3 bases to trimming and J lost 1 base; unmatched junction nucleotides: 6. The CDR3 extends over 16 amino acids.

V and J are TRBV30 and TRBJ1-4, with TRBD1 matching 11 bases. The V and J ends lost 8 bases and 7 bases, in that order; junction bases with no gene match: 6. Germline V gives CDR1 GTSNPN, CDR2 SVGIG (reference sequence). The CDR3 has 13 amino acids. CDR3 in DNA: TGTGCCCGCCTAGGGACAGGGGGTGAAAAACTGTTTTTT. Amino acid sequence: CARLGTGGEKLFF.

This clone was found once. V usage is TRBV18 and J usage is TRBJ2-2; tentative D call: TRBD1 (6 bases). The CDR3 has 16 amino acids. Trimming took 4 bases from V and 6 from J, leaving 18 bases between them. The germline CDR1 and CDR2 sequences are KGHSH and LQKENI. This CDR3 is CASSRGIGGAAGELFF. In nucleotides, the CDR3 is TGTGCCAGCTCACGAGGGATTGGGGGCGCCGCCGGGGAGCTGTTTTTT.

The rearrangement uses TRBV6-5 and TRBJ1-2; 9 bases agree with TRBD1. The trim removed 8 bases at V and 5 bases at J, leaving 12 bases unmatched. The CDR3 is 15 amino acids. CDR1 and CDR2 from the germline V gene are MNHEY and SVGAGI. The CDR3 DNA sequence: TGTGCCAGCCGACCTCCGGGACAGGGAGCATATGGCTACACCTTC. Protein product: CASRPPGQGAYGYTF.

This chain links TRBV9 with TRBJ2-6; D is ambiguous. V dropped 0 bases and J dropped 1 base, with 5 bases sitting between them. This CDR3 is 15 amino acids long. CDR1 and CDR2 from the germline V gene are SGDLS and YYNGEE. The CDR3 protein is CASSVELSGANVLTF. In nucleotides, the CDR3 is TGTGCCAGCAGCGTAGAATTATCTGGGGCCAACGTCCTGACTTTC.

The genes are TRBV6-5 and TRBJ1-6; TRBD1 agrees at 8 bases. CDR1 is MNHEY and CDR2 is SVGAGI in the germline V gene. After removal of 7 bases from V and 6 bases from J, the junction contained 5 bases not matched to a gene. This CDR3 spans 14 amino acids. The CDR3 nucleotides read TGTGCCAGCATCGGACAGGGACGTAATTCACCCCTCCACTTT. It translates to CASIGQGRNSPLHF.

The rearrangement links TRBV24-1 to TRBJ1-5, with 7 bases aligning to TRBD1. Germline V gene data show CDR1 as KGHDR and CDR2 as SFDVKD. The CDR3 sequence is 15 residues long. The junction had 4 bases not matched to a gene; V was cut back by 3 bases and J by 3 bases. The CDR3 DNA reads TGTGCCACCAGTGATACGACAGGGACCAATCAGCCCCAGCATTTT. It translates to CATSDTTGTNQPQHF.

This chain uses TRBV6-2 or TRBV6-3 with TRBJ1-2; no definite D call. The CDR3 is 13 residues long. Trimming cost V 2 bases and J 7 bases, with 11 bases left between them. From germline, CDR1 is MNHEY and CDR2 SVGEGT. CDR3 sequence reads: CASSYREGSGYTF. The CDR3 DNA sequence: TGTGCCAGCAGTTACCGGGAAGGGAGTGGCTACACCTTC.

This clone is a singleton in its sample. This chain's CDR3 is CASSFNRGYEQYF. As DNA, the CDR3 is TGTGCCAGCAGTTTCAACAGGGGCTACGAGCAGTACTTC. The gene calls are TRBV27 and TRBJ2-7, with 7 positions matching TRBD1. Germline CDR1 reads MNHEY; CDR2 reads SMNVEV (reference sequence). The CDR3 spans 13 residues. After removal of 3 bases from V and 3 bases from J, the junction contained 2 bases not matched to a gene.

The chain couples TRBV6-5 to TRBJ1-6; D is undetermined. Germline V gene lookup returns CDR1 MNHEY and CDR2 SVGAGI. The CDR3 is made up of 14 amino acids. V gave up 4 bases and J gave up 9 bases, with 13 bases separating them. CDR3 in amino acids: CASSLEIYGSPLHF. CDR3 DNA: TGTGCCAGCAGTTTGGAGATATACGGTTCACCCCTCCACTTT.

The chain uses TRBV5-8 and TRBJ1-5; TRBD1 matches 10 bases. The CDR3 is 17 residues long. V was pared by 7 bases and J by 7 bases, with 17 bases of the junction left unmatched. CDR1 SGHTS and CDR2 YDEGEE come from the germline V gene. CDR3 DNA: TGTGCCAGCCGCTACACCCTGACAGGGGGCTTCGGGCAGCCCCAGCATTTT. This encodes CASRYTLTGGFGQPQHF.

This clone has just one count. This chain links TRBV6-6 with TRBJ2-3, with 12 bases that match TRBD2. The germline V gene encodes CDR1 MNHNY and CDR2 SVGAGI (reference sequence). V shed 4 bases, J shed 7 bases, and the junction held 9 bases outside the gene matches. This CDR3 region has 16 residues. This CDR3 is CASSSSSGGAVYTQYF. DNA of the CDR3: TGTGCCAGCAGTTCCTCTAGCGGGGGGGCCGTATATACGCAGTATTTT.

The chain joins TRBV10-3 to TRBJ1-1; no definite D call. This CDR3 contains 13 residues. Trimming cost V 6 bases and J 1 base, with 9 bases left between them. Germline CDR1 and CDR2: ENHRY and SYGVKD. This chain's CDR3 is CAISVTANTEAFF. The DNA of the CDR3 is TGTGCCATCAGCGTTACAGCGAACACTGAAGCTTTCTTT.

This clone was seen more than once but under ten times. This sequence joins TRBV6-1 and TRBJ1-2; unclear D gene. The CDR3 consists of 13 residues. The V and J ends lost 3 bases and 4 bases respectively, with 9 bases between them. Germline values: CDR1 MNHNS, CDR2 SASEGT. As DNA, the CDR3 is TGTGCCAGCAGTGATCCCGGTTTCTATGGCTACACCTTC. Encoded protein: CASSDPGFYGYTF.

The rearrangement joins TRBV6-1 to TRBJ1-2, with TRBD1 matching 7 bases. Germline trimming cut 2 bases from V and 2 bases from J; bases unmatched to any gene: 5. CDR3 length: 15 residues. From germline, CDR1 is MNHNS and CDR2 SASEGT. The CDR3 here is CASSESIGGNYGYTF. The CDR3 DNA is TGTGCCAGCAGTGAATCCATAGGGGGCAACTATGGCTACACCTTC.

The chain recombines TRBV11-2 with TRBJ1-4, with 7 bases identical to TRBD1. After removal of 5 bases from V and 0 bases from J, the junction contained 12 bases not matched to a gene. There are 18 residues in the CDR3. Germline CDR1 and CDR2: SGHAT and FQNNGV. The CDR3 DNA is TGTGCCAGCAGCCCTTTAGGGGGCTCTCACGCAACTAATGAAAAACTGTTTTTT. Amino acid sequence: CASSPLGGSHATNEKLFF.